This T cell receptor (beta chain) derives from a study of CD8+ T cells in alopecia areata. Study background: Transfer of skin from 6-12-month-old C3H/HeJ graft donors with spontaneous alopecia was made to roughly 6-10-week-old female C3H/HeJ mice. Findings of the study overall: Mice showed TCR sharing more clearly than patients did, possibly owing to HLA. Sequenced scalp T cells also include alphabeta T cells resident in normal skin. Across lesional scalp, and particularly alopecia totalis/universalis, clonality surpassed that of normal scalp.

Regarding this clone: Its cognate antigen is unknown. Genes and germline are mouse. The CDR3 is cut off 4 residues early in the read; its end comes from the germline J gene.

CDR3 length: 16 amino acids. CDR1 is NSQYPW and CDR2 is LRSPGD in the germline V gene (reference sequence). V was clipped by 4 bases and J by 4 bases; unmatched bases: 6. Following RNA extraction, reverse transcription yielded cDNA that acted as the sequencing template. Measured with immunoSEQ multiplex PCR; TCRdb has only the in-frame clones, and not every one. The sample was found to contain around 110,000 clones, and every one recurs. The chain is built from TRBV1 and TRBJ2-2, with 10 bases aligning to TRBD2. This receptor was identified in a C3H/HeJ mouse with alopecia areata. Strain MHC haplotype: H2-k. The sample taken for sequencing was lesional skin. The CDR3 bases that were read are TGCACCTGCAGTGGTCGGGACTGGGGAGGCACCGGG. Amino acids: CTCSGRDWGGTG. The complete CDR3 reads CTCSGRDWGGTGQLYF.